This record looks at one T cell receptor beta chain sequence and its context. The germline gives CDR1 SQVTM, CDR2 ANQGSEA. Unmatched junction bases numbered 8, after V lost 4 bases and J lost 4 bases. This CDR3 has 15 residues. The sample is drawn from a study of cytotoxic CD8 clonotypes in ibrutinib-treated CLL. Overall study context: Response samples came after a median around twelve months of treatment, range 6 to 36. Productive templates averaged about 260,000 per sample, and productive rearrangements 90,000 to 100,000.

Method: immunoSEQ multiplex PCR; TCRdb's copy keeps in-frame clones and lacks some. The repertoire has some 30,000 clones, about 80% of them found once; the top ten carry 45% to 65%. The chain uses TRBV29-1 and TRBJ1-2; 11 bases fit TRBD1. The receptor's source is a human donor with chronic lymphocytic leukemia. Sequenced here: PBMCs, sampled after 36 months of ibrutinib treatment. The CDR3 is CSVVGDRGYSYGYTF. DNA of the CDR3: TGCAGCGTTGTTGGGGACAGGGGGTATAGCTATGGCTACACCTTC.